Each of the 4 T cell receptor beta chains below was sequenced from the same sample in a study of T cell responses to AZD1222 COVID-19 vaccine. Profiling relied on immunoSEQ multiplex PCR, and the TCRdb table lists in-frame clones only, not all of them. The sample consists of about 93,000 clones, 80% to 90% of them appearing once. The material was peripheral blood, obtained on day 0 of AZD1222 vaccination. The source is an adult in good health.

The chain recombines TRBV9 with TRBJ2-2; 8 bases are a match to TRBD2. Germline values: CDR1 SGDLS, CDR2 YYNGEE. This CDR3 is built from 16 residues. V shed 2 bases and J 2 bases; nucleotides not matched to a gene: 5. The CDR3 DNA follows: TGTGCCAGCAGCGTCAATAGCGGGGAAAACACCGGGGAGCTGTTTTTT. Protein sequence: CASSVNSGENTGELFF.

Regarding this clone: A junction boundary mismatches the germline segment, possibly from a read error. The chain combines TRBV15 with TRBJ2-3; 9 bases agree with TRBD2. Germline values: CDR1 LNHNV, CDR2 YYDKDF (reference sequence). This CDR3 spans 16 amino acids. This CDR3 reads CATSRPAGGFTDTQYF. The CDR3, as DNA: TGTGCCACAAGCAGACCAGCGGGGGGTTTCACAGATACGCAGTATTTT.

V gene TRBV19 combines with J gene TRBJ1-2; no definite D call. The ends were cut back, 6 bases at V and 0 bases at J, with 17 bases in the middle. The CDR3 is 16 amino acids. From germline, CDR1 is LNHDA and CDR2 SQIVND (reference sequence). The CDR3 spells CASRKTSAAANYGYTF. CDR3 nucleotides: TGTGCCAGTAGAAAGACCTCGGCGGCAGCTAACTATGGCTACACCTTC.

The chain has TRBV19 and TRBJ1-1, with D unresolved. The CDR3 loop spans 13 amino acids. V lost 3 bases and J lost 3, with 8 bases in between. Germline V gene sequence: CDR1 LNHDA, CDR2 SQIVND (reference sequence). The CDR3 sequence is CASSMRRDTEAFF. CDR3 nucleotide sequence: TGTGCCAGTAGTATGCGGCGGGACACTGAAGCTTTCTTT.